The next 6 T cell receptor beta chains were all read from a single sample in a study of T cells after posttransplantation cyclophosphamide. Clones were sequenced by immunoSEQ multiplex PCR, and TCRdb holds only the in-frame ones, with some missing. Captured here are tens of thousands of clones, none seen once; the top ten comprise around 2.2%. The sample consisted of PBMCs. These TCRs come from a man aged 35 to 55 in good health, CMV-negative, and a related stem cell transplant donor.

This clone was seen many times. The rearrangement joins TRBV30 to TRBJ2-5; a weak D match, TRBD2 (5 bases). CDR1 is GTSNPN and CDR2 is SVGIG in the germline V gene (reference sequence). The CDR3 length is 14 residues. V was clipped by 0 bases and J by 2 bases, with 10 bases between them. The CDR3 loop is CAWSVRGGQETQYF. The CDR3 coding sequence is TGTGCCTGGAGTGTACGAGGCGGGCAAGAGACCCAGTACTTC.

This clone was counted ten times or more. The V and J genes are TRBV27 and TRBJ1-1, with D unresolved. This CDR3 is 13 amino acids long. The ends were cut back, 8 bases at V and 0 bases at J, with 10 bases in the middle. Germline-derived CDR1 and CDR2 are MNHEY and SMNVEV (reference sequence). The CDR3 loop reads CASSRTMNTEAFF. The DNA of the CDR3 is TGTGCCAGCTCCAGAACAATGAACACTGAAGCTTTCTTT.

This clone has a count of ten or more. The rearrangement joins TRBV27 to TRBJ1-5, with TRBD1 identical over 7 bases. Looked up from germline, CDR1 is MNHEY and CDR2 is SMNVEV (reference sequence). V was pared by 4 bases and J by 4 bases, with 7 bases of the junction left unmatched. The CDR3 length is 15 residues. CDR3 sequence reads: CASSSRRDRNQPQHF. In DNA, the CDR3 is TGTGCCAGCAGTTCTAGGAGGGACAGAAATCAGCCCCAGCATTTT.

This clone has at least ten counts. This rearrangement joins TRBV29-1 to TRBJ2-2; D uncertain. V was cut by 6 bases and J by 6 bases, with 8 bases left in between. This CDR3 is 11 amino acids long. Germline V lookup: CDR1 SQVTM, CDR2 ANQGSEA. CDR3 protein: CSVGKAGELFF. In nucleotides, the CDR3 is TGCAGCGTGGGCAAGGCCGGGGAGCTGTTTTTT.

The CDR3 coding sequence is TGTGCCAGCTCATCCGACAGGACCCTCCGAGAGACCCAGTACTTC. Protein sequence: CASSSDRTLRETQYF. The rearrangement links TRBV18 to TRBJ2-5; a weak D match, TRBD1 (6 bases). Germline CDR1 KGHSH, CDR2 LQKENI. This CDR3 has 15 amino acids. Trimming took off 5 bases at V and 4 bases at J, with 17 bases between the two ends.

The table lists this clone with many counts. V and J are TRBV18 and TRBJ2-2, with D possibly being TRBD2 (5 bases). The germline CDR1 and CDR2 sequences are KGHSH and LQKENI. The germline V and J ends were trimmed by 4 bases and 3 bases, with 15 bases remaining between them. The CDR3 is 16 amino acids. As DNA, the CDR3 is TGTGCCAGCTCACGCCTTTATGGGAGCGACACCGGGGAGCTGTTTTTT. It codes for CASSRLYGSDTGELFF.